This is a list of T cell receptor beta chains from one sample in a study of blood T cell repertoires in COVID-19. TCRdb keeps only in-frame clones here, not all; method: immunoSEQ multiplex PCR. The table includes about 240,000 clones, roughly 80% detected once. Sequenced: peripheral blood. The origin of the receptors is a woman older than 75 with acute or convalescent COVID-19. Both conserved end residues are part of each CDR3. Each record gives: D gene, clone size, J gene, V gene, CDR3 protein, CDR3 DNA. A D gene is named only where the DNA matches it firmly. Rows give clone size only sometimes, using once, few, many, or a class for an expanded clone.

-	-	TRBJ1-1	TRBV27	CASQGEAHTEAFF	TGTGCCAGTCAAGGGGAGGCTCACACTGAAGCTTTCTTT
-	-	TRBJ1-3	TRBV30	CAFGGEVLTGNTIYF	TGTGCCTTTGGGGGGGAAGTACTTACTGGAAACACCATATATTTT
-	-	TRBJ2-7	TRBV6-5	CASRYGAGEQYF	TGTGCCAGTAGGTACGGGGCAGGAGAGCAGTACTTC
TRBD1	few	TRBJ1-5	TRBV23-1	CASSQSEGQAGGPQHF	TGCGCCAGCAGTCAATCGGAAGGGCAGGCAGGGGGGCCCCAGCATTTT
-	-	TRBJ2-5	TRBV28	CASSSPTGNQETQYF	TGTGCCAGCAGTTCCCCGACAGGCAACCAAGAGACCCAGTACTTC
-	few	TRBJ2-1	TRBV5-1	CASSLGPGSNEQFF	TGCGCCAGCAGCTTGGGGCCAGGGTCAAATGAGCAGTTCTTC
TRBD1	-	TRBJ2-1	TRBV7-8	CASSLAGTGASSYNEQFF	TGTGCCAGCAGCTTAGCAGGGACAGGGGCGAGCTCCTACAATGAGCAGTTCTTC
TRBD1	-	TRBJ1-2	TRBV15	CATSRPDRRHLGYTF	TGTGCCACCAGCAGACCGGACAGGAGGCACCTCGGCTACACCTTC
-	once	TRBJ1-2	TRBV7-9	CASSLGREQPNYGYTF	TGTGCCAGCAGCTTAGGGCGGGAACAACCTAACTATGGCTACACCTTC
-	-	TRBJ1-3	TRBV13	CASSSQVSGNTIYF	TGTGCCAGCAGCTCACAGGTCTCTGGAAACACCATATATTTT
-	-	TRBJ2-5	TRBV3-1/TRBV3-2	CASSQYEGMGTQYF	TGTGCCAGCAGCCAATACGAGGGAATGGGGACCCAGTACTTC
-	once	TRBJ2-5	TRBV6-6	CASQSAGLRETQYF	TGTGCCAGCCAAAGTGCGGGGCTTCGGGAGACCCAGTACTTC
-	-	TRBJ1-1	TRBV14	CASSQDQSRRAFF	TGTGCCAGCAGCCAAGATCAAAGTCGGCGGGCTTTCTTT
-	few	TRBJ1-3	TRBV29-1	CSVEDPGAGNTIYF	TGCAGCGTTGAAGATCCCGGGGCTGGAAACACCATATATTTT
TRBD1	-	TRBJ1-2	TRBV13	CASSPRTGAGGGYTF	TGTGCCAGCAGCCCGCGGACAGGGGCGGGTGGTGGCTACACCTTC
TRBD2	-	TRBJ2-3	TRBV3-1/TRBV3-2	CASSRPSGGAADTQYF	TGTGCCAGCAGCCGACCTAGCGGGGGGGCAGCAGATACGCAGTATTTT
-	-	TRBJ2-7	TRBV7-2	CASSLAGGDSYEQYF	TGTGCCAGCAGCTTAGCGGGCGGGGACTCCTACGAGCAGTACTTC
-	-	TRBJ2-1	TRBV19	CASSIAAGSGGNEQFF	TGTGCCAGTAGTATAGCTGCGGGGTCGGGTGGAAATGAGCAGTTCTTC
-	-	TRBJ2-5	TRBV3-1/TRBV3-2	CASSSQETQYF	TGTGCCAGCAGTTCTCAAGAGACCCAGTACTTC
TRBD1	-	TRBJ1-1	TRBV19	CASRDRGFSNTEAFF	TGTGCCAGTCGGGACAGGGGGTTTTCGAACACTGAAGCTTTCTTT
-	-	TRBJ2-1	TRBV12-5	CASGLPGTYNEQFF	TGTGCTAGTGGTTTGCCGGGGACCTACAATGAGCAGTTCTTC
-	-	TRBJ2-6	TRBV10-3	CAIRGPGQSSGANVLTF	TGTGCCATCAGAGGACCCGGACAGTCCTCTGGGGCCAACGTCCTGACTTTC
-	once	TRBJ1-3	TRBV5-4	CASSLGGLGNTIYF	TGTGCCAGCAGCCTAGGGGGTTTGGGAAACACCATATATTTT
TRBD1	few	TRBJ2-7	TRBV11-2	CASSLPGQLYEQYF	TGTGCCAGCAGCTTACCGGGACAGCTCTACGAGCAGTACTTC
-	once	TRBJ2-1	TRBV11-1	CASSLESPGNNEQFF	TGTGCCAGCAGCTTAGAGTCCCCAGGGAATAATGAGCAGTTCTTC
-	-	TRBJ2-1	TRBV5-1	CASSLGLDEQFF	TGCGCCAGCAGCTTGGGGCTAGATGAGCAGTTCTTC
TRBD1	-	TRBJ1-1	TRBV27	CASSLSRRGDTEAFF	TGTGCCAGCAGTTTATCGCGCAGGGGGGACACTGAAGCTTTCTTT
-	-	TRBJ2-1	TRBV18	CASSPPSRVSNEQFF	TGTGCCAGCTCACCACCCTCTCGGGTAAGCAATGAGCAGTTCTTC
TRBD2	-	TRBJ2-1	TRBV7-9	CASSLRGGSTNEQFF	TGTGCCAGCAGCTTACGGGGGGGCAGCACCAATGAGCAGTTCTTC
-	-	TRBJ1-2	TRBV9	CASSPARVSYGYTF	TGTGCCAGCAGTCCCGCCCGGGTCTCCTATGGCTACACCTTC
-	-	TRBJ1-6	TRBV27	CASSFPPGHSPLHF	TGTGCCAGCAGTTTTCCGCCAGGCCATTCACCCCTCCACTTT
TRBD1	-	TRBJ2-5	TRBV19	CASSSTGGVGETQYF	TGTGCCAGTAGTTCGACAGGGGGAGTTGGAGAGACCCAGTACTTC
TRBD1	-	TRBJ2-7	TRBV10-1	CASPRTGGVYEQYF	TGCGCCAGCCCGAGGACAGGGGGAGTCTACGAGCAGTACTTC
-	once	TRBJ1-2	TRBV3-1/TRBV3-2	CASSQGQFNYGYTF	TGTGCCAGCAGCCAAGGACAGTTCAACTATGGCTACACCTTC
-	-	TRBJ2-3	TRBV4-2	CASSPSSWGLDTQYF	TGTGCCAGCAGCCCCTCTTCGTGGGGCCTGGATACGCAGTATTTT
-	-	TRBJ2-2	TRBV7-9	CASSSRGAPNTGELFF	TGTGCCAGCAGCTCACGGGGGGCCCCGAACACCGGGGAGCTGTTTTTT
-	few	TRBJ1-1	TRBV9	CASSGQPNTEAFF	TGTGCCAGCAGCGGACAGCCGAACACTGAAGCTTTCTTT
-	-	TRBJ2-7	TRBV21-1	CASSKSGAGRVLWQYF	TGTGCCAGCAGCAAATCTGGGGCGGGGAGGGTCCTGTGGCAGTACTTC
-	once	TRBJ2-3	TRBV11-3	CASSLEGGEADTQYF	TGTGCCAGCAGCTTAGAAGGAGGGGAAGCAGATACGCAGTATTTT
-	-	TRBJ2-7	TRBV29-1	CSVDGRTARGTYEQYF	TGCAGCGTTGACGGTCGGACGGCCCGGGGGACCTACGAGCAGTACTTC
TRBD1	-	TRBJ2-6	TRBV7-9	CASSLRQGATGANVLTF	TGTGCCAGCAGCCTAAGACAGGGGGCAACTGGGGCCAACGTCCTGACTTTC
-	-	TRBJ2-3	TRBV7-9	CASSTRPVDTQYF	TGTGCCAGCAGCACTAGGCCGGTGGATACGCAGTATTTT
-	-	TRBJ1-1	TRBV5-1	CASSLETGAEAFF	TGCGCCAGCAGCTTGGAGACAGGCGCTGAAGCTTTCTTT
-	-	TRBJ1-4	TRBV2	CASRGPTSGNEKLFF	TGTGCCAGCAGGGGGCCGACTAGTGGCAATGAAAAACTGTTTTTT
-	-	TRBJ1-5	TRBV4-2	CASSQDPQQPQHF	TGTGCCAGCAGCCAAGACCCTCAGCAGCCCCAGCATTTT
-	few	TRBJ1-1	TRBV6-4	CASSAGAGNTEAFF	TGTGCCAGCAGTGCAGGGGCTGGGAACACTGAAGCTTTCTTT
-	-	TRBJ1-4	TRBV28	CASKGPRGEKLFF	TGTGCCAGCAAGGGCCCCAGGGGTGAAAAACTGTTTTTT
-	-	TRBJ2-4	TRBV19	CASSIDPIQGRVKNIQYF	TGTGCCAGTAGTATAGATCCTATACAGGGTAGGGTAAAAAACATTCAGTACTTC
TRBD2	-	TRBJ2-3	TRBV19	CASTHPSGGEWRQYF	TGTGCCAGTACTCACCCCAGCGGGGGGGAGTGGAGGCAGTATTTT
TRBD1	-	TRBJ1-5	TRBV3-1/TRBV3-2	CASSQDRTGGTQPQHF	TGTGCCAGCAGCCAAGATCGAACAGGGGGCACTCAGCCCCAGCATTTT
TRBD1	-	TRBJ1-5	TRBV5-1	CAVTLTGDFQPQHF	TGCGCCGTCACCTTGACAGGGGATTTTCAGCCCCAGCATTTT
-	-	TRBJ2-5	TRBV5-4	CASSSPRGGQYF	TGTGCCAGCAGCTCCCCTCGAGGGGGCCAGTACTTC
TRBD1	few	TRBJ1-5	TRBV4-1	CASSPGTGGANQPQHF	TGCGCCAGCAGTCCCGGGACAGGGGGAGCAAATCAGCCCCAGCATTTT
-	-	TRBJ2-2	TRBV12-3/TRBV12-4	CASTRQLGELFF	TGTGCCAGCACCAGACAACTCGGGGAGCTGTTTTTT
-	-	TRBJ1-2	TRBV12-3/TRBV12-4	CASSLDSPNGYTF	TGTGCCAGCAGTTTGGACAGCCCGAATGGCTACACCTTC
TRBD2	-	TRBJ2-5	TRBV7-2	CASSSYGGAGETQYF	TGTGCCAGCAGCTCATACGGGGGGGCCGGCGAGACCCAGTACTTC
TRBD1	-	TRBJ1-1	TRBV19	CASSPGTGWTEAFF	TGTGCCAGTAGCCCCGGGACAGGGTGGACTGAAGCTTTCTTT
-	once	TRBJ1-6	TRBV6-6	CASRTPVGYSPLHF	TGTGCCAGCAGAACCCCGGTCGGTTATTCACCCCTCCACTTT